This TCR beta chain was captured in a study of T cells after yellow fever vaccination. Notes on the study in general: High-abundance clonotypes from the bulk population could contaminate FACS-sorted repertoires. The booster saw the reappearance of most primary-vaccination clones (more than 95% CD4, about 90% CD8). Just a small share of clonotypes turned up in the CD4 compartment as well as the CD8 compartment.

This CDR3 has 12 residues. With 2 bases removed from V and 4 bases from J, the gap between germline ends came to 5 bases. A process of 5'RACE template switching, which added a universal primer site and UMIs, was used to make TCR cDNA. TCRdb recomputed calls from the 5' RACE reads with MiXCR, one row per CDR3 protein. The data contain 200,000 to 250,000 distinct CDR3 sequences, 3% to 3.5% of them seen just once; the ten biggest clones take up 2.5% to 3.5%. This clonotype was counted at least ten times. Its antigen remains unknown. The chain combines TRBV12-3 or TRBV12-4 with TRBJ1-2; D not resolved. This specimen consisted of CD4+ T cells sorted from PBMCs, obtained 10 days after the yellow fever booster vaccination. The clonotype originates from a man aged 18 to 29 who received the YFV17D yellow fever vaccine. CDR3 coding DNA: TGTGCCAGCAGTTTAAGAACCTATGGCTACACCTTC. Translating gives CASSLRTYGYTF.